This T cell receptor beta chain was recovered during a study of tumor-infiltrating lymphocytes in primary liver carcinoma. Study at large: Those enrolled were patients of both sexes, who were aged 30 to 69 years. Measuring about 4.2 to 10 cm across, the tumors were staged as T1-T3 N0M0. Study-level points and caveats: Relative to tumor region pairs, the tumor-adjacent and tumor-blood pairs showed overlap that was lower.

Taking roughly 20-34 mg of unsorted bulk tissue, the authors co-extracted RNA and DNA. These patients lived with chronic HBV infection and had never been treated. Researchers generated TCR beta cDNA from roughly 520 ng of total RNA, relying on a constant-region primer. Modified slightly, ARM-PCR produced TCR beta libraries over three nested multiplex PCR rounds. Use of TRBV1-TRBV30 forward primers with a C-beta reverse primer characterized the first two PCR rounds, which lasted around 10 cycles each. TCRdb itself ran the multiplex PCR reads through MiXCR, one entry per CDR3 protein. The sample lists fewer than 200,000 distinct CDR3 sequences, around four fifths occurring once. As to this clonotype: The antigen remains undetermined. Germline is not matched at one junction end, which may reflect a read error.

The CDR3 extends over 15 amino acids. The germline gives CDR1 SQVTM, CDR2 ANQGSEA. The receptor's source is a man aged 35 to 55 with primary liver carcinoma and hepatitis B virus infection. V gene TRBV29-1 combines with J gene TRBJ2-2; 8 bases map to TRBD2. Sequences were obtained from tumor tissue from primary liver carcinoma. The CDR3 DNA is TGCAGCGTTGCGACTAGCGAGGCGAACACCGGGGGGCTGTTTTTT. Translated, it gives CSVATSEANTGGLFF.